A single sample is the source of the 18 T cell receptor beta chains below, sequenced in a study of sequential checkpoint blockade in melanoma. Some clones are missing from TCRdb's copy, which holds only in-frame ones; the method was immunoSEQ multiplex PCR. Of 34,000 or so clones in the sample, about four fifths are singletons; the top ten hold under 20%. The sample's treatment: randomized to nivolumab then ipilimumab (arm A) or the reverse (arm B). The sequences come from CD8+ T cells sorted from blood (inferred from file names), collected from a patient given nivolumab and ipilimumab in sequence. The receptors shown here come from a human donor with melanoma.

J is TRBJ2-7 and V is TRBV6-6; D may be TRBD2 (5 bases). The V end lost 2 bases, the J end lost 5 bases, and 10 bases lay between the germline ends. In germline, CDR1 is MNHNY, CDR2 SVGAGI (reference sequence). The CDR3 consists of 13 residues. The DNA for the CDR3 is TGTGCCAGCAGTTACCCTGGGAGCCACGAGCAGTACTTC. Translation: CASSYPGSHEQYF.

The chain recombines TRBV2 with TRBJ1-5; TRBD1 might be the D (6 bases). Germline V CDR1 and CDR2: SNHLY, FYNNEI. Trimming left V 6 bases short and J 0 bases short, with 9 bases between. CDR3 size: 14 residues. The DNA of the CDR3 is TGTGCCAGCAGAACAGGGAATAGCAATCAGCCCCAGCATTTT. It yields the protein CASRTGNSNQPQHF. Variable domain in full (rest from reference TRBV2 and TRBJ1-5): EPEVTQTPSHQVTQMGQEVILRCVPISNHLYFYWYRQILGQKVEFLVSFYNNEISEKSEIFDDQFSVERPDGSNFTLKIRSTKLEDSAMYFCASRTGNSNQPQHFGDGTRLSIL.

The gene calls are TRBV27 and TRBJ1-4; 11 bases map to TRBD1. This CDR3 contains 18 residues. Germline assignment: CDR1 MNHEY and CDR2 SMNVEV (reference sequence). V gave up 1 base and J gave up 7 bases; unmatched junction bases: 11. The CDR3 spells CASSLYSWGGTGGEKLFF. DNA of the CDR3: TGTGCCAGCAGTTTATATTCGTGGGGGGGGACAGGGGGTGAAAAACTGTTTTTT. Full variable domain (missing parts from reference TRBV27 and TRBJ1-4): EAQVTQNPRYLITVTGKKLTVTCSQNMNHEYMSWYRQDPGLGLRQIYYSMNVEVTDKGDVPEGYKVSRKEKRNFPLILESPSPNQTSLYFCASSLYSWGGTGGEKLFFGSGTQLSVL.

V and J are TRBV7-8 and TRBJ2-5, with a possible D match to TRBD1 (5 bases). The germline V gene encodes CDR1 SGHVS and CDR2 FQNEAQ. This CDR3 has 17 amino acids. Trimming cost V 5 bases and J 3 bases, with 22 bases left between them. CDR3 DNA sequence: TGTGCCAGCAGCCAAGAGCTGGTTGGGGTAGGGGAAGAGACCCAGTACTTC. As protein: CASSQELVGVGEETQYF.

This clone showed up just a few times. The chain recombines TRBV4-1 with TRBJ1-2; tentative D call: TRBD1 (5 bases). The CDR3 is 16 residues long. Germline CDR1 reads MGHRA; CDR2 reads YSYEKL. Trimming pared 0 bases from V and 4 bases from J, leaving 15 bases between. CDR3 sequence reads: CASSQDFETGAYGYTF. The CDR3 DNA sequence: TGCGCCAGCAGCCAAGATTTCGAAACAGGCGCCTATGGCTACACCTTC.

CDR3 residues: CASSLFSLGRIDYEQYF. CDR3 coding DNA: TGTGCCAGCAGTTTATTCTCTCTAGGGAGGATCGACTACGAGCAGTACTTC. The V gene is TRBV28, the J gene TRBJ2-7, with D possibly being TRBD2 (6 bases). V was shortened by 1 base and J by 3 bases, with 19 bases between the two germline ends. The CDR3 spans 17 residues. Germline-derived CDR1 and CDR2 are MDHEN and SYDVKM.

The chain carries TRBV19 and TRBJ1-5; perhaps TRBD1 as D (5 bases). Germline CDR1 and CDR2: LNHDA and SQIVND (reference sequence). V lost 4 bases and J 5 bases, leaving 15 bases between the germline ends. This CDR3 region has 15 residues. CDR3 coding DNA: TGTGCCAGTAGTACAGCCAGGGAGGTTGATCAGCCCCAGCATTTT. Its translation: CASSTAREVDQPQHF.

This clone was detected a few times. This sequence joins TRBV28 and TRBJ1-5, with a weak D call TRBD1 (6 bases). The CDR3 is made up of 19 amino acids. Per germline, CDR1 MDHEN and CDR2 SYDVKM. The V end was cut by 0 bases, the J end by 0 bases, with 18 bases between. The CDR3 DNA sequence: TGTGCCAGCAGTTTATGGATTGCAGGGGCGACTTATAGCAATCAGCCCCAGCATTTT. This gives the protein CASSLWIAGATYSNQPQHF.

This chain connects TRBV4-3 to TRBJ2-1; 10 bases agree with TRBD1. The J segment lost 8 bases and the V segment lost 3 bases, leaving 4 bases of the junction unmatched. CDR3 length equals 14 residues. Germline CDR1 LGHNA, CDR2 YSLEER. This CDR3 is CASSHRDRGHEQFF. The CDR3 DNA sequence: TGCGCCAGCAGCCACAGGGACAGGGGACATGAGCAGTTCTTC.

The rearrangement joins TRBV11-2 to TRBJ2-1; 10 nucleotides align to TRBD2. The ends lost 4 bases at V and 6 bases at J; junction bases unmatched: 3. Germline V gene sequence: CDR1 SGHAT, CDR2 FQNNGV. The CDR3 contains 14 residues. The chain's CDR3 is CASSWSGRANEQFF. For the CDR3, the DNA is TGTGCCAGCAGCTGGAGCGGGAGGGCCAATGAGCAGTTCTTC.

This clone was seen only a few times. The DNA for the CDR3 is TGTGCTAGTGGTTCCTCCCCGCGTCGGGGAAACACCATATATTTT. Amino acids: CASGSSPRRGNTIYF. The chain is built from TRBV12-5 and TRBJ1-3; D call uncertain. The germline V gene encodes CDR1 LGHNT and CDR2 FRNRAP. V was trimmed by 4 bases and J by 4 bases, leaving 14 bases between them. CDR3 length equals 15 residues.

The chain couples TRBV13 to TRBJ2-7; D possibly corresponds to TRBD1 (6 bases). Germline V lookup: CDR1 PRHDT, CDR2 FYEKMQ (reference sequence). The CDR3 consists of 13 residues. The V and J ends lost 5 bases and 3 bases respectively, with 11 bases between them. In nucleotides, the CDR3 is TGTGCCAGCAGCCCGCAGGACAGCTACGAGCAGTACTTC. This translates into CASSPQDSYEQYF.

This clone was counted a single time. This chain connects TRBV5-1 to TRBJ1-1; D is undetermined. CDR1 SGHRS and CDR2 YFSETQ come from the germline V gene. Trimming took 0 bases from V and 8 from J, leaving 17 bases between them. The CDR3 extends over 15 amino acids. CDR3 in amino acids: CASSLGRAGKIEAFF. The CDR3 nucleotides read TGCGCCAGCAGCTTGGGGAGGGCGGGAAAAATCGAAGCTTTCTTT.

The genes are TRBV6-1 and TRBJ2-7, with D possibly TRBD1 on 6 matching bases. V was trimmed by 3 bases and J by 3 bases, leaving 15 bases between them. Germline lookup yields CDR1 MNHNS and CDR2 SASEGT. The CDR3 has 15 amino acids. The CDR3 nucleotides are TGTGCCAGCAGTGATTCCCCGGGACAAGTCTACGAGCAGTACTTC. Its translation: CASSDSPGQVYEQYF.

The CDR3 here is CASSLGVGGRNTEAFF. In nucleotides, the CDR3 is TGTGCCAGCAGCTTAGGGGTAGGGGGCAGGAACACTGAAGCTTTCTTT. The chain couples TRBV7-8 to TRBJ1-1, with 7 bases matching TRBD1. The CDR3 spans 16 residues. Germline CDR1 is SGHVS and CDR2 is FQNEAQ. Losses at the gene ends were 1 base for V and 1 base for J; bases not matched to a gene: 6.

This clone appeared a few times. J is TRBJ2-7 and V is TRBV14; 8 nucleotides agree with TRBD1. The length of the CDR3 is 14 residues. CDR1 is SGHDN and CDR2 is FVKESK in the germline V gene. V was pared by 1 base and J by 3 bases, with 2 bases of the junction left unmatched. CDR3 loop: CASSQGTGYYEQYF. The DNA for the CDR3 is TGTGCCAGCAGCCAAGGGACAGGGTACTACGAGCAGTACTTC. The entire variable domain, with the rest obtained from reference TRBV14 and TRBJ2-7, is as follows: EAGVTQFPSHSVIEKGQTVTLRCDPISGHDNLYWYRRVMGKEIKFLLHFVKESKQDESGMPNNRFLAERTGGTYSTLKVQPAELEDSGVYFCASSQGTGYYEQYFGPGTRLTVT.

V is TRBV27 and J is TRBJ2-1; TRBD1 is a possible D gene (5 bases). The CDR3 sequence is 14 residues long. Trimming stripped 3 bases from V and 4 bases from J, with 10 bases between. Germline V gene sequence: CDR1 MNHEY, CDR2 SMNVEV (reference sequence). The CDR3 spells CASSFGHLYNEQFF. CDR3 coding DNA: TGTGCCAGCAGTTTCGGACACCTTTACAATGAGCAGTTCTTC.

This chain joins TRBV19 and TRBJ2-1; no clear D. Trimming removed 3 bases from V and 8 bases from J, with 11 bases in between. Germline loops: CDR1 LNHDA, CDR2 SQIVND (reference sequence). This CDR3 comprises 13 residues. The CDR3 loop reads CASSIELVHEQFF. For the CDR3, the DNA is TGTGCCAGTAGTATCGAACTGGTTCATGAGCAGTTCTTC.